Below are 2 T cell receptor beta chains sequenced from a single sample in a study of blood T cell repertoires in COVID-19. Some clones are missing from TCRdb's copy, which holds only in-frame ones; the method was immunoSEQ multiplex PCR. The sample has around 140,000 clones; 60% to 85% are singletons. The sample comprised peripheral blood. These receptors came from a woman aged 80 or over with active or convalescent COVID-19.

This clone was counted between two and nine times. The chain uses TRBV6-6 and TRBJ2-3; D is undetermined. Germline V gives CDR1 MNHNY, CDR2 SVGAGI (reference sequence). The CDR3 is made up of 12 amino acids. The V gene lost 7 bases and the J gene lost 4 bases, with 9 bases spanning the gap. CDR3 loop: CASTQRADTQYF. The CDR3 DNA follows: TGTGCCAGCACCCAACGGGCAGATACGCAGTATTTT.

The sample holds a few counts of this clone. The rearrangement links TRBV25-1 to TRBJ2-3; possibly TRBD2 for D (6 bases). The V gene lost 6 bases and the J gene lost 3 bases, with 19 bases spanning the gap. Germline lookup yields CDR1 MGHDK and CDR2 SYGVNS. The CDR3 is 16 amino acids. Written as DNA, the CDR3 is TGTGCCAGCAGCCGAGGTACCGGGGGACCTACAGATACGCAGTATTTT. Protein sequence: CASSRGTGGPTDTQYF. Using reference TRBV25-1 and TRBJ2-3 for the parts outside the CDR3, the full variable domain is EADIYQTPRYLVIGTGKKITLECSQTMGHDKMYWYQQDPGMELHLIHYSYGVNSTEKGDLSSESTVSRIRTEHFPLTLESARPSHTSQYLCASSRGTGGPTDTQYFGPGTRLTVL.